The clone carrying this T cell receptor (beta chain) was seen once. This record comes from a study of glioma-infiltrating T cells after dendritic cell vaccination. The V gene's germline CDR1 is GTSNPN and CDR2 SVGIG (reference sequence). This CDR3 comprises 13 residues. Deletions cut 0 bases from V and 0 bases from J, with 4 bases between. Only in-frame clones appear in the TCRdb table, and some are missing; sequencing was by immunoSEQ multiplex PCR. The profile shows roughly 82,000 clones, around 90% of them singletons. This TCR was recovered from a human donor with glioblastoma. Sequences were derived from blood, sampled before dendritic cell vaccination. This chain joins TRBV30 and TRBJ2-3; D unresolved. CDR3 nucleotide sequence: TGTGCCTGGAGTGTAGAGAGCACAGATACGCAGTATTTT. Residues: CAWSVESTDTQYF.